What follows are 21 T cell receptor beta chains derived from one specimen sequenced in a study of early T cells in non-severe SARS-CoV-2 infection. Using its own MiXCR run on the 5' RACE reads, TCRdb lists one record per CDR3 protein. The repertoire holds more than 35,000 distinct CDR3 sequences, approximately 5.3% seen once, with roughly 30% in the top ten. The sample consisted of whole blood. The receptor source for this set is an adult who was a healthcare worker with PCR-confirmed SARS-CoV-2 infection or an uninfected control (not recorded which).

This clonotype was observed many times. The chain links TRBV18 to TRBJ1-2, with 7 bases lining up with TRBD1. This CDR3 has 13 amino acids. V lost 6 bases to trimming and J lost 2 bases; unmatched junction nucleotides: 3. CDR1 is KGHSH and CDR2 is LQKENI in the germline V gene. The CDR3 protein is CASSPDRNYGYTF. As DNA, the CDR3 is TGTGCCAGCTCCCCGGACAGGAACTATGGCTACACCTTC.

This clonotype was counted many times. The J gene is TRBJ1-2, the V gene TRBV20-1; D might be TRBD1 (6 bases). Per germline, CDR1 DFQATT and CDR2 SNEGSKA (reference sequence). The CDR3 extends over 11 amino acids. The V gene lost 2 bases and the J gene lost 8 bases, with 9 bases spanning the gap. DNA for the CDR3: TGCAGTGCTAGAACAGGGCAAGGCTACACCTTC. Amino acids: CSARTGQGYTF.

The V and J genes are TRBV3-1 and TRBJ1-2; D is perhaps TRBD1 (6 bases). The V gene lost 6 bases and the J gene lost 8 bases, with 13 bases spanning the gap. Germline V lookup: CDR1 LGHDT, CDR2 YNNKEL (reference sequence). The CDR3 loop spans 12 amino acids. The CDR3, as DNA: TGTGCCAGCAGACGTACAGGGAACGGCTACACCTTC. Translation gives CASRRTGNGYTF.

Ten or more counts support this clonotype. The genes are TRBV4-3 and TRBJ2-1; 7 positions agree with TRBD2. V lost 0 bases and J lost 3; bases outside the gene matches: 11. The CDR3 runs 18 residues. Germline V gene sequence: CDR1 LGHNA, CDR2 YSLEER. The CDR3 spells CASSQEPFGLADYNEQFF. The CDR3 DNA reads TGCGCCAGCAGCCAAGAGCCTTTTGGTCTAGCGGACTACAATGAGCAGTTCTTC.

At least ten counts were recorded for this clonotype. This chain uses TRBV5-4 with TRBJ2-4; TRBD2 might be the D (5 bases). The germline CDR1 and CDR2 sequences are SGHNT and YYREEE (reference sequence). The CDR3 totals 18 residues. V lost 0 bases, J lost 0 bases, and 16 bases lay in between. The chain's CDR3 is CASSLGLAGRGAKNIQYF. Here the CDR3 DNA reads TGTGCCAGCAGCTTGGGCCTTGCTGGACGGGGAGCCAAAAACATTCAGTACTTC. Looking up the rest from reference TRBV5-4 and TRBJ2-4 gives the full variable domain: ETGVTQSPTHLIKTRGQQVTLRCSSQSGHNTVSWYQQALGQGPQFIFQYYREEENGRGNFPPRFSGLQFPNYSSELNVNALELDDSALYLCASSLGLAGRGAKNIQYFGAGTRLSVL.

In its sample, this clonotype was seen many times. The V gene is TRBV5-1, the J gene TRBJ2-7, with 11 bases that match TRBD1. The germline V gene encodes CDR1 SGHRS and CDR2 YFSETQ. V lost 2 bases, J lost 7 bases, and 5 bases stayed unmatched. The CDR3 runs 14 residues. As DNA, the CDR3 is TGCGCCAGCAGCTTTGGGACAGGGGGTTTGGAGCAGTACTTC. Residues: CASSFGTGGLEQYF.

This clonotype was detected many times. The CDR3: CSVARGYEQYF. The CDR3 DNA sequence: TGCAGCGTGGCCCGGGGTTACGAGCAGTACTTC. The chain uses TRBV29-1 and TRBJ2-7; D is possibly TRBD2 (5 bases). This CDR3 has 11 residues. Germline-derived CDR1 and CDR2 are SQVTM and ANQGSEA. Trimming removed 6 bases from V and 4 bases from J, with 10 bases in between.

The table lists this clonotype with many counts. The chain links TRBV11-2 to TRBJ2-5; 7 bases map to TRBD1. V dropped 2 bases and J dropped 3; count of bases not matched to a gene: 3. CDR3 length equals 14 residues. Germline loops: CDR1 SGHAT, CDR2 FQNNGV. CDR3 DNA: TGTGCCAGCAGCTTATACACAGGGGAAGAGACCCAGTACTTC. Translation gives CASSLYTGEETQYF.

A few counts support this clonotype. The chain couples TRBV7-2 to TRBJ2-7; 9 positions match TRBD2. The CDR3 extends over 14 amino acids. J lost 8 bases, V lost 3 bases, and 8 bases had no gene match. Germline CDR1 is SGHTA and CDR2 is FQGNSA. The CDR3 DNA is TGTGCCAGCAGCTTCTGGACTAGCGTAGGTCAGCAGTACTTC. It yields the protein CASSFWTSVGQQYF.

This clonotype was observed many times. As DNA, the CDR3 is TGTGCCAGCTCGGACAGGGGGCAAACCGGGGAGCTGTTTTTT. Its translation is CASSDRGQTGELFF. The rearrangement joins TRBV19 to TRBJ2-2; 11 bases are a match to TRBD1. The V gene's germline CDR1 is LNHDA and CDR2 SQIVND (reference sequence). The length of the CDR3 is 14 residues. Unmatched junction bases numbered 5, after V lost 9 bases and J lost 5 bases.

This clonotype came up many times. This chain links TRBV6-6 with TRBJ2-7; D is perhaps TRBD1 or TRBD2 (5 bases each). V was clipped by 5 bases and J by 2 bases, with 10 bases between them. Germline assignment: CDR1 MNHNY and CDR2 SVGAGI (reference sequence). The CDR3 loop spans 13 amino acids. The CDR3 region is CASSRTGPYEQYF. The CDR3 DNA follows: TGTGCCAGCAGTCGGACGGGACCCTACGAGCAGTACTTC.

The CDR3 coding sequence is TGTGCCAGCTTCAGGACTAGCTCAGATACGCAGTATTTT. Encoded protein: CASFRTSSDTQYF. The rearrangement uses TRBV18 and TRBJ2-3, with 8 bases matching TRBD2. The length of the CDR3 is 13 residues. Germline-derived CDR1 and CDR2 are KGHSH and LQKENI. J gave up 4 bases and V 7 bases, and 4 bases lay outside the gene matches.

This clonotype appeared a few times. This chain uses TRBV4-3 with TRBJ2-2; D is perhaps TRBD2 (6 bases). Trimming cost V 4 bases and J 3 bases, with 12 bases left between them. Germline V gives CDR1 LGHNA, CDR2 YSLEER. The CDR3 has 15 residues. In nucleotides, the CDR3 is TGCGCCAGCAGCCGCGGACGGGAGTACACCGGGGAGCTGTTTTTT. Protein sequence: CASSRGREYTGELFF.

This clonotype was recorded many times. V is TRBV28 and J is TRBJ2-5; 12 bases agree with TRBD1. The CDR3 loop spans 14 amino acids. The junction had 1 base not matched to a gene; V was cut back by 5 bases and J by 3 bases. The germline gives CDR1 MDHEN, CDR2 SYDVKM. This CDR3 reads CASSGTGGKETQYF. The CDR3 nucleotides read TGTGCCAGCAGTGGGACAGGGGGCAAAGAGACCCAGTACTTC.

The chain links TRBV27 to TRBJ2-7; TRBD1 is a possible D gene (6 bases). V lost 5 bases to trimming and J lost 2 bases, with 13 bases between them. Germline assignment: CDR1 MNHEY and CDR2 SMNVEV (reference sequence). The CDR3 covers 14 residues. In nucleotides, the CDR3 is TGTGCCAGCAGTACCCAGGGGCTTCCCTACGAGCAGTACTTC. Encoded protein: CASSTQGLPYEQYF.

This clonotype has ten or more counts. The rearrangement joins TRBV5-1 to TRBJ1-1, with D possibly matching TRBD1 (5 bases). V gave up 3 bases and J gave up 2 bases, with 11 bases separating them. The CDR3 consists of 14 residues. Germline V gene lookup returns CDR1 SGHRS and CDR2 YFSETQ. The CDR3 sequence is CASSSGYGNTEAFF. CDR3 sequence (DNA): TGCGCCAGCAGCTCAGGGTATGGAAACACTGAAGCTTTCTTT.

The chain links TRBV9 to TRBJ2-3; TRBD2 aligns across 7 bases. V lost 1 base, J lost 5 bases, and 4 bases stayed unmatched. The CDR3 totals 14 residues. In germline, CDR1 is SGDLS, CDR2 YYNGEE. CDR3 sequence (DNA): TGTGCCAGCAGCGTATCCGGCGGGGGAGATACGCAGTATTTT. It specifies CASSVSGGGDTQYF. The variable domain in full, completed from reference TRBV9 and TRBJ2-3, reads DSGVTQTPKHLITATGQRVTLRCSPRSGDLSVYWYQQSLDQGLQFLIQYYNGEERAKGNILERFSAQQFPDLHSELNLSSLELGDSALYFCASSVSGGGDTQYFGPGTRLTVL.

This clonotype was seen many times. This chain connects TRBV2 to TRBJ1-5, with TRBD1 identical over 7 bases. CDR1 and CDR2 (germline): SNHLY, FYNNEI. The trim removed 6 bases at V and 5 bases at J, leaving 13 bases unmatched. CDR3 size: 16 residues. CDR3 sequence reads: CASSPGPTGRDQPQHF. The CDR3 coding sequence is TGTGCCAGCAGCCCCGGCCCGACAGGGCGGGATCAGCCCCAGCATTTT.

This clonotype was counted at least ten times. The J gene is TRBJ2-3, the V gene TRBV12-3 or TRBV12-4, with D tentatively TRBD2 (5 bases). The CDR3 runs to 14 residues. V was cut by 3 bases and J by 5 bases, with 12 bases left in between. The CDR3 region is CASSFTLAGDTQYF. CDR3 nucleotides: TGTGCCAGCAGTTTCACCCTAGCTGGAGATACGCAGTATTTT.

This clonotype was recorded many times. This chain links TRBV20-1 with TRBJ2-1, with D perhaps TRBD1 or TRBD2 (6 bases each). CDR1 and CDR2 (germline): DFQATT, SNEGSKA (reference sequence). V shed 3 bases and J shed 6 bases, with 18 bases lying between them. The CDR3 extends over 15 amino acids. For the CDR3, the DNA is TGCAGTGCTAGTGAAGGAGGGGGAGAGGTCAATGAGCAGTTCTTC. This codes for CSASEGGGEVNEQFF.

This clonotype came up many times. The chain links TRBV5-1 to TRBJ2-7, with 7 nucleotides matching TRBD2. Trimming cost V 4 bases and J 4 bases; bases outside gene matches: 8. Germline V gene sequence: CDR1 SGHRS, CDR2 YFSETQ. CDR3 length: 14 amino acids. DNA for the CDR3: TGCGCCAGCAGCCGGGGAGGGGCAGTGTACGAGCAGTACTTC. Protein product: CASSRGGAVYEQYF.